What follows are 13 T cell receptor beta chains derived from one specimen sequenced in a study of blood T cell repertoires in COVID-19. Clones were read by immunoSEQ multiplex PCR, and TCRdb kept only the in-frame ones, dropping some. The table records tens of thousands of clones, over 80% of them present only once. The sequencing sample was made of peripheral blood. These receptors all stem from a human donor in a cohort sampled during active COVID-19.

The chain recombines TRBV2 with TRBJ2-1; D gene ambiguous. This CDR3 contains 10 residues. V lost 6 bases to trimming and J lost 6 bases, with 3 bases between them. The V gene's germline CDR1 is SNHLY and CDR2 FYNNEI. CDR3: CASSRNEQFF. The CDR3 coding sequence is TGTGCCAGCAGCCGCAATGAGCAGTTCTTC.

This chain connects TRBV7-2 to TRBJ2-1, with TRBD1 identical over 8 bases. V was clipped by 5 bases and J by 7 bases; unmatched bases: 7. The CDR3 extends over 14 amino acids. Germline loops: CDR1 SGHTA, CDR2 FQGNSA. The DNA of the CDR3 is TGTGCCAGCAGCCCCGGACAGGGTGTGAATGAGCAGTTCTTC. It is translated as CASSPGQGVNEQFF.

This chain uses TRBV7-9 with TRBJ2-1, with TRBD2 matching over 11 bases. Germline V lookup: CDR1 SEHNR, CDR2 FQNEAQ (reference sequence). V lost 3 bases to trimming and J lost 6 bases; unmatched junction nucleotides: 1. The CDR3 totals 14 residues. This CDR3 reads CASSFGTSGNEQFF. The CDR3 bases are TGTGCCAGCAGCTTCGGGACTAGCGGCAATGAGCAGTTCTTC.

This chain uses TRBV2 with TRBJ1-1, with D unresolved. From germline, CDR1 is SNHLY and CDR2 FYNNEI. The CDR3 totals 10 residues. The V and J ends lost 4 bases and 10 bases respectively, with 7 bases between them. The CDR3: CASSGLGAFF. CDR3 nucleotide sequence: TGTGCCAGCAGTGGACTGGGAGCTTTCTTT.

This clone was seen only once. The V gene is TRBV2, the J gene TRBJ2-1; D not certain. The CDR3 consists of 13 residues. Trimming took off 6 bases at V and 7 bases at J, with 13 bases between the two ends. Looked up from germline, CDR1 is SNHLY and CDR2 is FYNNEI. CDR3 residues: CASSSLIENEQFF. The CDR3 region has the DNA TGTGCCAGCAGCTCCCTTATCGAGAATGAGCAGTTCTTC.

V and J are TRBV6-5 and TRBJ1-6; tentative D call: TRBD1 (6 bases). V lost 4 bases and J lost 0, with 10 bases in between. The CDR3 is made up of 16 amino acids. CDR1 and CDR2 (germline): MNHEY, SVGAGI. CDR3 nucleotide sequence: TGTGCCAGCAGTTTACAGGGAAACTCCTATAATTCACCCCTCCACTTT. This encodes CASSLQGNSYNSPLHF.

This clone was seen a single time. This chain uses TRBV5-1 with TRBJ1-1, with TRBD1 as a possible D gene (6 bases). Between the trimmed V and J ends, which lost 2 bases and 1 base, there was a span of 6 bases. CDR3 length: 13 amino acids. Germline CDR1 and CDR2: SGHRS and YFSETQ. The CDR3 DNA sequence: TGCGCCAGCAGCTTAGGGGGGAACACTGAAGCTTTCTTT. Its translation is CASSLGGNTEAFF.

The gene calls are TRBV19 and TRBJ2-4, with no clear D. The CDR3 loop spans 15 amino acids. Germline values: CDR1 LNHDA, CDR2 SQIVND (reference sequence). The V end lost 0 bases, the J end lost 6 bases, and 12 bases lay between the germline ends. The CDR3 DNA reads as TGTGCCAGTAGTATAGATCGGCAGGCCCTAAACATTCAGTACTTC. Its protein product is CASSIDRQALNIQYF.

This rearrangement joins TRBV6-6 to TRBJ2-5, with 7 bases fitting TRBD1. Trimming cost V 6 bases and J 4 bases; bases outside gene matches: 8. The CDR3 extends over 14 amino acids. Germline-derived CDR1 and CDR2 are MNHNY and SVGAGI (reference sequence). CDR3 amino acids: CASSSLRGRETQYF. The CDR3 region has the DNA TGTGCCAGCAGCTCCCTCAGGGGGAGAGAGACCCAGTACTTC.

The chain carries TRBV6-5 and TRBJ1-5; 7 bases match TRBD1. This CDR3 comprises 15 residues. Trimming cost V 4 bases and J 0 bases; bases outside gene matches: 3. The V gene's germline CDR1 is MNHEY and CDR2 SVGAGI. CDR3 protein: CASSSAGGSNQPQHF. DNA of the CDR3: TGTGCCAGCAGTTCGGCAGGGGGTAGCAATCAGCCCCAGCATTTT.

CDR3 nucleotides: TGTGCCAGCAGCTTAGGGACAGGATCCCTGACGGGTCAGCCCCAGCATTTT. It translates to CASSLGTGSLTGQPQHF. This sequence joins TRBV7-2 and TRBJ1-5, with TRBD1 matching over 7 bases. The germline gives CDR1 SGHTA, CDR2 FQGNSA. CDR3 size: 17 residues. The V gene end was trimmed by 1 base and the J gene end by 6 bases; junction bases not matched to a gene: 12.

The CDR3 DNA is TGTGCCAGCTCCGGGACACGATCCACAGATACGCAGTATTTT. It specifies CASSGTRSTDTQYF. V gene TRBV18 combines with J gene TRBJ2-3; D might be TRBD1 (6 bases). This CDR3 is 14 amino acids long. Germline V gene sequence: CDR1 KGHSH, CDR2 LQKENI. V lost 6 bases and J 2 bases, leaving 12 bases between the germline ends.

This chain uses TRBV5-1 with TRBJ2-2; D is perhaps TRBD2 (5 bases). Trimming took off 6 bases at V and 0 bases at J, with 9 bases between the two ends. The length of the CDR3 is 14 residues. Per the germline V gene, CDR1 is SGHRS and CDR2 is YFSETQ. The CDR3 sequence is CASMEAPNTGELFF. CDR3 sequence (DNA): TGCGCCAGCATGGAGGCTCCGAACACCGGGGAGCTGTTTTTT.